This TCR beta chain was recovered during a study of CD4 T cells in relation to SARS-CoV-2 and coronaviruses (dated by TCRdb to the early 2020s). Broadly, across the study: In the ViraFEST assay, PBMCs were cultured with antigen for 9 to 10 days, after which TCR beta CDR3s were sequenced to identify antigen-specific clonal expansions. The Adaptive Biotechnologies TCR-sequencing kit was used to sequence samples from a few pre-COVID donors and the naive versus memory experiments, whereas other data were Illumina-based. Shared crossreactive spike epitopes were mapped to their HLA restriction using patient-derived lymphoblastoid cell lines. A median age of approximately 40 years, with a range of about 21 to 72 years, was recorded for the full convalescent cohort of over ten patients. At the level of individual TCR clonotypes, the study measured memory CD4+ T cell crossreactivity between SARS-CoV-2 spike protein and common cold coronavirus spike proteins. Among the roughly 12 convalescent patients, 8 males and 4 females were included, and two of the subjects were Hispanic. For other donors in the study, expansion assays were sequenced with a different, Illumina-based TCR-beta assay.

V has 0 bases trimmed and J has 0 bases trimmed; junction bases matching no gene number 0. From a lookup of the germline V gene, CDR1 and CDR2 are SGHRS and YFSETQ. The CDR3 runs 14 amino acids, cysteine and phenylalanine included. The read is trimmed to its CDR3 DNA, 42 bases read in frame from base 1. Results and caveats for the whole study, not just this receptor: Crossreactive clones showed significantly weaker SARS-CoV-2-driven expansion than monoreactive clones, consistent with antigenic imprinting. Pre-pandemic and post-infection samples were not both contributed by any donor, so tracing of the source of pre-existing responses was limited. The study was limited by small numbers of patients and tested TCRs. Roughly 67% of donors had memory CD4+ clonotypes that crossrecognized SARS-CoV-2 and at least one common cold coronavirus spike. Sequencing naive versus memory cells indicated that the assay picks up memory recall responses, not primary responses primed during culture. Since the crossreactivity analysis centred on spike protein, crossreactivity against other viral proteins was not assessed.

CEF-cultured naive and memory CD4+ T cell DNA received survey-level immunoSEQ TCR-beta sequencing. For the original study's pipeline: During preprocessing, nonproductive sequences were discarded, as were any CDR3s that did not begin with C, did not end with F or W, or were shorter than 7 amino acids. Antigen-specific clonotypes were called with the MANAFEST web app, based on expansion relative to reference and other culture wells. A clone counted as positive if significantly expanded in 2 of 3 replicate wells versus the reference culture at FDR below 0.05. For a clone to be considered positive, significant expansion relative to all other tandem wells and an odds ratio above 5 were also required. Cultured and uncultured naive and memory CD4+ repertoires were searched for CDR3s previously identified as spike- and CEF-reactive. Pairwise Levenshtein distance, computed with the stringdist R package after three terminal residues were trimmed from each end, was used as the measure of CDR3 homology. Drawn from immuneACCESS, this table holds only the in-frame rearrangements with V and J called that TCRdb kept. Clones are partly lost; checked studies trace under half to an unresolved V gene and leave the rest unexplained. D and trimming come from the DNA, and the V and J calls and clone size come from that table. The sample has tens of thousands of clones on record, over 75% of them singletons. The leading ten clones occupy over 1.1% of the sample.

Naive and memory CD4+ T cells were separated from cryopreserved PBMCs by CD4 enrichment followed by EasySep naive CD4+ T cell enrichment. For about ten days, about 92,000 sorted naive or memory CD4+ T cells were cultured together with CEF peptides and T cell-depleted PBMCs at a 1:1 ratio. Triplicate replicate wells were generally used for each peptide culture condition. Ficoll-Paque PLUS gradient centrifugation was used to isolate PBMCs from either whole blood or leukapheresis product. PBMCs were either cryopreserved at -140°C or used fresh in the expansion assay. The QIAamp Micro DNA Kit was used to extract genomic DNA from the CD4+ T cells. On this clone itself: The specificity of this receptor is unknown. No qualities accompany the bases; no much larger clone lies one base away.

The clonotype comes from an adult with COVID-19. Here the chain combines TRBV5-1 and TRBJ2-7, with 7 middle bases fitting TRBD2. Sequenced sample: naive CD4+ T cells from PBMCs, cultured in vitro. What this sample's cell subset or site label stands for: naive CD4+ T cells isolated by negative enrichment. The CDR3 amino acid sequence is: CASSLGTSSYEQYF. The nucleotide sequence reads TGCGCCAGCAGCTTGGGGACTAGCTCCTACGAGCAGTACTTC.